These 18 T cell receptor beta chains were sequenced from one sample in a study of spatial heterogeneity in lung cancer. Time point here: blood at routine non-recurrence follow-up after resection. Unsorted whole RNA samples from tumor, nontumor lung or frozen PBMC were sequenced. From the 5' RACE reads, TCRdb called clonotypes with MiXCR, one entry per CDR3 protein. Among approximately 50,000 distinct CDR3 sequences, 6% to 8.5% were seen once, and the ten largest hold over 30%. Sequencing used PBMCs, obtained at follow-up. These receptors were taken from a female donor with early-stage non-small cell lung cancer.

This clonotype was detected a few times. This chain connects TRBV5-1 to TRBJ1-5; D unclear. In germline, CDR1 is SGHRS, CDR2 YFSETQ. This CDR3 comprises 14 residues. Trimming took 0 bases from V and 1 from J, leaving 5 bases between them. CDR3 sequence reads: CASSLGESNQPQHF. Here the CDR3 DNA reads TGCGCCAGCAGCTTGGGGGAAAGCAATCAGCCCCAGCATTTT. The full variable domain, in which reference TRBV5-1 and TRBJ1-5 provide the parts outside the CDR3, is KAGVTQTPRYLIKTRGQQVTLSCSPISGHRSVSWYQQTPGQGLQFLFEYFSETQRNKGNFPGRFSGRQFSNSRSEMNVSTLELGDSALYLCASSLGESNQPQHFGDGTRLSIL.

The V call is TRBV12-3 or TRBV12-4, the J call TRBJ2-2, with D perhaps matching TRBD1 (6 bases). Trimming left V 6 bases short and J 2 bases short, with 10 bases between. The CDR3 loop spans 14 amino acids. The CDR3 loop reads CASRDSLNTGELFF. CDR3 sequence (DNA): TGTGCCAGCAGGGACAGCCTAAACACCGGGGAGCTGTTTTTT.

The genes are TRBV18 and TRBJ1-3; no definite D call. The CDR3 covers 15 residues. With 0 bases removed from V and 0 bases from J, the gap between germline ends came to 6 bases. Germline loops: CDR1 KGHSH, CDR2 LQKENI. The CDR3 DNA follows: TGTGCCAGCTCACCACCGGAATCCTCTGGAAACACCATATATTTT. It specifies CASSPPESSGNTIYF.

This clonotype was counted ten times or more. This chain links TRBV3-1 with TRBJ2-1; D might be TRBD1 (6 bases). The CDR3 runs 15 residues. CDR1 is LGHDT, CDR2 YNNKEL, per germline (reference sequence). V was cut by 2 bases and J by 10 bases, with 18 bases left in between. In DNA, the CDR3 is TGTGCCAGCAGCCAACTCCCGGGGACACTTGGCGAGCAGTTCTTC. This translates into CASSQLPGTLGEQFF.

This clonotype was observed at least ten times. The genes are TRBV19 and TRBJ2-6; possibly TRBD2 for D (6 bases). V dropped 6 bases and J dropped 4 bases, with 13 bases sitting between them. CDR3 length: 15 amino acids. Germline V gives CDR1 LNHDA, CDR2 SQIVND (reference sequence). The CDR3 here is CASSEGGTGANVLTF. Here the CDR3 DNA reads TGTGCCAGTAGCGAGGGAGGTACCGGGGCCAACGTCCTGACTTTC.

This chain uses TRBV20-1 with TRBJ1-5; the D gene is possibly TRBD1 (5 bases). V was shortened by 5 bases and J by 6 bases, with 11 bases between the two germline ends. The CDR3 has 12 residues. Germline CDR1 and CDR2: DFQATT and SNEGSKA (reference sequence). CDR3 protein: CSAVRGRQPQHF. CDR3 coding DNA: TGCAGTGCTGTCCGGGGCCGTCAGCCCCAGCATTTT.

There are many counts of this clonotype. The chain uses TRBV6-2 or TRBV6-3 and TRBJ2-3; tentative D call: TRBD2 (6 bases). CDR3 length: 13 residues. Germline values: CDR1 MNHEY, CDR2 SVGEGT. Between the trimmed V and J ends, which lost 8 bases and 6 bases, there was a span of 15 bases. DNA of the CDR3: TGTGCCAGCCGGGGGATGCCTTCGGATACGCAGTATTTT. This codes for CASRGMPSDTQYF.

At least ten counts were recorded for this clonotype. One end of the junction is discordant with germline, which a read error may explain. Here the CDR3 DNA reads TGCGCCAGCAGATTGGCGGGGGGCTCCTCCTACGAGCAGTACTTC. Protein: CASRLAGGSSYEQYF. V gene TRBV5-1 combines with J gene TRBJ2-7, with TRBD2 matching over 8 bases. This CDR3 has 15 residues. CDR1 is SGHRS, CDR2 YFSETQ, per germline.

Ten or more counts support this clonotype. V usage is TRBV20-1 and J usage is TRBJ1-6, with a possible D match to TRBD1 (6 bases). The germline gives CDR1 DFQATT, CDR2 SNEGSKA (reference sequence). V lost 6 bases and J lost 0, with 18 bases in between. The CDR3 sequence is 17 residues long. CDR3 region: CSANRDILPSYNSPLHF. The CDR3, as DNA: TGCAGTGCAAACCGGGACATCCTTCCCTCCTATAATTCACCCCTCCACTTT.

This clonotype was counted at least ten times. The chain has TRBV4-2 and TRBJ2-2, with TRBD1 as a possible D gene (5 bases). Looked up from germline, CDR1 is LGHNA and CDR2 is YNFKEQ. The CDR3 length is 16 residues. V was shortened by 0 bases and J by 1 base, with 9 bases between the two germline ends. CDR3 in DNA: TGTGCCAGCAGCCAAGATCGGCAGGGGAACACCGGGGAGCTGTTTTTT. Translated: CASSQDRQGNTGELFF.

This clonotype was counted at least ten times. The chain combines TRBV19 with TRBJ1-2; no definite D call. The CDR3 runs 14 residues. Germline V gene data show CDR1 as LNHDA and CDR2 as SQIVND (reference sequence). The V end lost 4 bases, the J end lost 4 bases, and 13 bases lay between the germline ends. The DNA for the CDR3 is TGTGCCAGTAGTACCCCGGGGAAGGCCTATGGCTACACCTTC. Translation gives CASSTPGKAYGYTF.

This clonotype was counted many times. The J gene is TRBJ1-4, the V gene TRBV20-1; 10 positions agree with TRBD1. Germline assignment: CDR1 DFQATT and CDR2 SNEGSKA (reference sequence). This CDR3 contains 14 residues. V lost 6 bases, J lost 6 bases, and 7 bases stayed unmatched. DNA of the CDR3: TGCAGTGCCTTTGGACAGGGGGTGGATGAAAAACTGTTTTTT. Residues: CSAFGQGVDEKLFF.

This clonotype was recorded a few times. This chain uses TRBV6-6 with TRBJ2-7; D is perhaps TRBD2 (5 bases). Germline V gene data show CDR1 as MNHNY and CDR2 as SVGAGI (reference sequence). Trimming shortened V by 6 bases and J by 3 bases, and 12 bases separated the two germline ends. CDR3 length: 13 residues. The CDR3 reads CASRGAASYEQYF. CDR3 nucleotide sequence: TGTGCCAGCAGGGGAGCAGCGAGCTACGAGCAGTACTTC.

The CDR3 protein is CASSWRVGSYEQYF. The CDR3 nucleotides read TGTGCCAGCAGCTGGAGGGTTGGGTCCTACGAGCAGTACTTC. The rearrangement joins TRBV5-5 to TRBJ2-7; tentative D call: TRBD2 (6 bases). V lost 3 bases, J lost 1 base, and 11 bases lay in between. Germline-derived CDR1 and CDR2 are SGHKS and YYEKEE (reference sequence). CDR3 size: 14 residues.

This clonotype was seen a few times. The chain carries TRBV4-2 and TRBJ1-1; TRBD1 might be the D (5 bases). This CDR3 is 12 amino acids long. CDR1 and CDR2 (germline): LGHNA, YNFKEQ. V dropped 3 bases and J dropped 11 bases, with 13 bases sitting between them. The CDR3 bases are TGTGCCAGCAGCCAGCCGGGTGGGGGGGCTTTCTTT. Amino acids: CASSQPGGGAFF.

This clonotype came up many times. V usage is TRBV11-2 and J usage is TRBJ1-4; D perhaps matches TRBD1 (5 bases). The V end was cut by 6 bases, the J end by 6 bases, with 11 bases between. The CDR3 sequence is 13 residues long. The germline gives CDR1 SGHAT, CDR2 FQNNGV. The CDR3 here is CASRRGEDEKLFF. The DNA of the CDR3 is TGTGCCAGCAGGCGAGGGGAGGATGAAAAACTGTTTTTT.

The chain uses TRBV6-2 or TRBV6-3 and TRBJ1-4; D perhaps matches TRBD1 (5 bases). Trimming cost V 5 bases and J 7 bases, with 11 bases left between them. Germline values: CDR1 MNHEY, CDR2 SVGEGT. The CDR3 covers 13 residues. The CDR3 nucleotides read TGTGCCAGCAGTGTCCGGGACGCTGAAAAACTGTTTTTT. It translates to CASSVRDAEKLFF.

This clonotype was detected a few times. The J gene is TRBJ1-2, the V gene TRBV12-3 or TRBV12-4; 7 nucleotides line up with TRBD1. Germline trimming cut 1 base from V and 6 bases from J; bases unmatched to any gene: 5. The CDR3 length is 14 residues. CDR3: CASSLGDRADGYTF. As DNA, the CDR3 is TGTGCCAGCAGTTTAGGTGACAGGGCCGATGGCTACACCTTC.